These T cell receptor beta chains were read from a single sample in a study of read filtering for tumor transcriptome and immune sequencing. MiXCR, applied by TCRdb to the reads, yields one record per CDR3 protein. Altogether roughly 25,000 distinct CDR3 sequences are present, roughly 20% being singletons, with the ten largest covering roughly 15%. Sequenced: a population of CD138-negative cells sorted from bone marrow. The receptor source for this set is a donor aged 40 or older with multiple myeloma. The CDR3 runs from the conserved cysteine through the conserved F or W. D genes are given only for firm matches. For some rows the clone size is stated as once, few or many, or as a class when expanded; others skip it.

v_call: TRBV6-5; d_call: TRBD2; clone_size: many; j_call: TRBJ2-2; cdr3_nt: TGTGCCAGCAGCAGAAACCCCGGGACTAGTTTCACCGGGGAGCTGTTTTTT; cdr3_aa: CASSRNPGTSFTGELFF
v_call: TRBV20-1; d_call: TRBD2; clone_size: many; j_call: TRBJ2-3; cdr3_nt: TGCAGTGCTAGGCCAGCGGGAGTGGCAGATACGCAGTATTTT; cdr3_aa: CSARPAGVADTQYF
v_call: TRBV19; d_call: .; clone_size: many; j_call: TRBJ2-1; cdr3_nt: TGTGCCAGTAGTATAGTAAGGGGGTCGAGCTCCTACAATGAGCAGTTCTTC; cdr3_aa: CASSIVRGSSSYNEQFF
v_call: TRBV25-1; d_call: TRBD2; clone_size: once; j_call: TRBJ2-7; cdr3_nt: TGTGCCAGCAGTGAATATAGCGTACCTAGCGGGAGGTACGAGCGGTACTTC; cdr3_aa: CASSEYSVPSGRYERYF
v_call: TRBV18; d_call: .; clone_size: many; j_call: TRBJ2-7; cdr3_nt: TGTGCCAGCTCACCGGGCAGGGGTGCCTACGAGCAGTACTTC; cdr3_aa: CASSPGRGAYEQYF
v_call: TRBV6-2/TRBV6-3; d_call: TRBD1; clone_size: many; j_call: TRBJ1-1; cdr3_nt: TGTGCCAGCAGGGACGTACAGGGGGGACACACTGAAGCTTTCTTT; cdr3_aa: CASRDVQGGHTEAFF
v_call: TRBV5-1; d_call: .; clone_size: .; j_call: TRBJ1-3; cdr3_nt: TGCGCCAGCAGCTTGGGACAGAATGGAAACACCATATATTTT; cdr3_aa: CASSLGQNGNTIYF
v_call: TRBV14; d_call: .; clone_size: many; j_call: TRBJ2-5; cdr3_nt: TGTGCCAGCAGCCAAGATATAGGCGGGATTGGAGAGACCCAGTACTTC; cdr3_aa: CASSQDIGGIGETQYF
v_call: TRBV29-1; d_call: .; clone_size: .; j_call: TRBJ2-1; cdr3_nt: TGCAGCGTTGTAGAGAGGAATAAGCAGTTCTTC; cdr3_aa: CSVVERNKQFF
v_call: TRBV2; d_call: TRBD2; clone_size: few; j_call: TRBJ2-2; cdr3_nt: TGTGCCTGCAGTCCCGGGACTAGCGGGTCCACCGGGGAGCTGTTTTTT; cdr3_aa: CACSPGTSGSTGELFF
v_call: TRBV5-8; d_call: .; clone_size: medium-sized; j_call: TRBJ1-1; cdr3_nt: TGTGCCAGCAGCTTCGGGGGGGACTCCGCGAACACTGAAGCTTTCTTT; cdr3_aa: CASSFGGDSANTEAFF
v_call: TRBV21-1; d_call: .; clone_size: many; j_call: TRBJ2-3; cdr3_nt: TGTGCCAGCAGCAAAGAAGGGGAACGGGAGGGGACAGATACGCAGTATTTT; cdr3_aa: CASSKEGEREGTDTQYF
v_call: TRBV7-8; d_call: .; clone_size: many; j_call: TRBJ2-1; cdr3_nt: TGTGCCAGCAGCTTAACAGCCGACTTGGTCAATGAGCAGTTCTTC; cdr3_aa: CASSLTADLVNEQFF
v_call: TRBV2; d_call: TRBD2; clone_size: many; j_call: TRBJ2-7; cdr3_nt: TGTGCCAGCAATAGACTAGCGGTCTACGAGCAGTACTTC; cdr3_aa: CASNRLAVYEQYF
v_call: TRBV20-1; d_call: .; clone_size: many; j_call: TRBJ2-7; cdr3_nt: TGCAGTGCTAGAGAGGCAAGGGGTACCTACGAGCAGTACTTC; cdr3_aa: CSAREARGTYEQYF
v_call: TRBV20-1; d_call: TRBD1; clone_size: many; j_call: TRBJ1-5; cdr3_nt: TGCAGTGCTAGAGATCGGCGGGGACAGTATAGCAATCAGCCCCAGCATTTT; cdr3_aa: CSARDRRGQYSNQPQHF
v_call: TRBV5-1; d_call: .; clone_size: many; j_call: TRBJ2-1; cdr3_nt: TGCGCCAGCAGCTCCCTCCAAGGCAATGAGCAGTTCTTC; cdr3_aa: CASSSLQGNEQFF
v_call: TRBV2; d_call: TRBD2; clone_size: few; j_call: TRBJ2-7; cdr3_nt: TGTGCCAGCAGTGTTGGCGGGAGAGGGTGGGAGCAGTACTTC; cdr3_aa: CASSVGGRGWEQYF
v_call: TRBV28; d_call: .; clone_size: many; j_call: TRBJ1-1; cdr3_nt: TGTGCCAGCAGCCCCGCAGGGGAGAACACTGAAGCTTTCTTT; cdr3_aa: CASSPAGENTEAFF
v_call: TRBV2; d_call: .; clone_size: .; j_call: TRBJ2-2; cdr3_nt: TGTGCCAGCAGTGTGTCCCACAAGGCTACCCCACGGACCGGGGAGCTGTTTTTT; cdr3_aa: CASSVSHKATPRTGELFF
v_call: TRBV20-1; d_call: TRBD2; clone_size: many; j_call: TRBJ2-5; cdr3_nt: TGCAGTGCTAGAGTGACTAGCGGGAGGGAGACCCAGTACTTC; cdr3_aa: CSARVTSGRETQYF
v_call: TRBV5-1; d_call: .; clone_size: many; j_call: TRBJ2-1; cdr3_nt: TGCGCCAGCAGCAGTAGCGAAGGCTCCTACAATGAGCAGTTCTTC; cdr3_aa: CASSSSEGSYNEQFF
v_call: TRBV28; d_call: TRBD2; clone_size: medium-sized; j_call: TRBJ2-7; cdr3_nt: TGTGCCAGCAGCCGGACTAGCGGGAGGTACGAGCAGTACTTC; cdr3_aa: CASSRTSGRYEQYF
v_call: TRBV5-1; d_call: .; clone_size: many; j_call: TRBJ1-3; cdr3_nt: TGCGCCAGCAGCTTGGTTGGAGCCAGCTCTGGAAACACCATATATTTT; cdr3_aa: CASSLVGASSGNTIYF
v_call: TRBV7-9; d_call: TRBD1; clone_size: many; j_call: TRBJ1-4; cdr3_nt: TGTGCCAGCAGCTTAGGGTCGACAGGGATTCGTGAAAAACTGTTTTTT; cdr3_aa: CASSLGSTGIREKLFF
v_call: TRBV20-1; d_call: .; clone_size: .; j_call: TRBJ2-1; cdr3_nt: TGCAGCCCTAGAGCGGACTTCTCCTACAATGAGCAGTTCTTC; cdr3_aa: CSPRADFSYNEQFF
v_call: TRBV7-2; d_call: .; clone_size: many; j_call: TRBJ2-1; cdr3_nt: TGTGCCAGCAGCTTAGGTAGTTCCTCGAACAATGAGCAGTTCTTC; cdr3_aa: CASSLGSSSNNEQFF
v_call: TRBV19; d_call: TRBD2; clone_size: many; j_call: TRBJ2-3; cdr3_nt: TGTGCCAGTAGGACTAGCGGGAGCACAGATACGCAGTATTTT; cdr3_aa: CASRTSGSTDTQYF
v_call: TRBV5-1; d_call: .; clone_size: many; j_call: TRBJ2-3; cdr3_nt: TGCGCCAGCAGCTTAGGGTCCGGGAGAGTAGATACGCAGTATTTT; cdr3_aa: CASSLGSGRVDTQYF
v_call: TRBV6-6; d_call: TRBD1; clone_size: .; j_call: TRBJ1-3; cdr3_nt: TGTGCCAGCAGTTACTCGACAGGGCCTGGAAACACCATATATTTT; cdr3_aa: CASSYSTGPGNTIYF
v_call: TRBV7-9; d_call: TRBD1; clone_size: many; j_call: TRBJ2-7; cdr3_nt: TGTGCCAGCAGCTTAGGACAGGGAAGCAGGGAGCAGTACTTC; cdr3_aa: CASSLGQGSREQYF
v_call: TRBV27; d_call: TRBD1; clone_size: .; j_call: TRBJ1-5; cdr3_nt: TGTGCCAGCAGTTTAGCAGGACAGGGTTATCAGCCCCAGCATTTT; cdr3_aa: CASSLAGQGYQPQHF
v_call: TRBV19; d_call: TRBD1; clone_size: .; j_call: TRBJ2-6; cdr3_nt: TGTTCCAGTACTGGGACAGAGGGGGCCAACGTCCTGACTTTC; cdr3_aa: CSSTGTEGANVLTF
v_call: TRBV7-2; d_call: .; clone_size: many; j_call: TRBJ2-7; cdr3_nt: TGTGCCAGCAGCTTAGGAGGCGGAAGCAGGGGCTATTACGAGCAGTACTTC; cdr3_aa: CASSLGGGSRGYYEQYF
v_call: TRBV29-1; d_call: .; clone_size: many; j_call: TRBJ2-3; cdr3_nt: TGCAGCGTTGCCGGGCGGGGCACAGATACGCAGTATTTT; cdr3_aa: CSVAGRGTDTQYF
v_call: TRBV5-1; d_call: .; clone_size: many; j_call: TRBJ1-1; cdr3_nt: TGCGCCAGCAGCTTGGAAGGCATACTCACTGAAGCTTTCTTT; cdr3_aa: CASSLEGILTEAFF
v_call: TRBV20-1; d_call: TRBD1; clone_size: many; j_call: TRBJ1-1; cdr3_nt: TGCAGTGCTAGAGATTGGGACAGGGGGCTATTAGGCACTGAAGCTTTCTTT; cdr3_aa: CSARDWDRGLLGTEAFF
v_call: TRBV6-5; d_call: .; clone_size: few; j_call: TRBJ1-1; cdr3_nt: TGTGCCAGCAGCCCGGGAGGGATATTCACTGAAGCTTTCTTT; cdr3_aa: CASSPGGIFTEAFF
v_call: TRBV28; d_call: .; clone_size: many; j_call: TRBJ2-1; cdr3_nt: TGTGCCAGCATGACGCCATCAGGGCATGAGCAGTTCTTC; cdr3_aa: CASMTPSGHEQFF
v_call: TRBV12-3/TRBV12-4; d_call: TRBD2; clone_size: medium-sized; j_call: TRBJ2-1; cdr3_nt: TGTGCCAGCAGTCCTACTAGCGGGCCTCACAATGAGCAGTTCTTC; cdr3_aa: CASSPTSGPHNEQFF
v_call: TRBV7-9; d_call: .; clone_size: medium-sized; j_call: TRBJ2-1; cdr3_nt: TGTGCCAGCAGCTTAGCAATTACCGGGCCCAATGAGCAGTTCTTC; cdr3_aa: CASSLAITGPNEQFF
v_call: TRBV20-1; d_call: .; clone_size: medium-sized; j_call: TRBJ2-1; cdr3_nt: TGCAGTGCCCGCATTCTACCCCAGGGCTACAATGAGCAGTTCTTC; cdr3_aa: CSARILPQGYNEQFF
v_call: TRBV29-1; d_call: .; clone_size: many; j_call: TRBJ2-5; cdr3_nt: TGCAGCGTGGCTGAAGAGACCCAGTACTTC; cdr3_aa: CSVAEETQYF
v_call: TRBV5-4; d_call: .; clone_size: many; j_call: TRBJ1-1; cdr3_nt: TGTGCCAGCAGCCCTAGGTCGAACACTGAAGCTTTCTTT; cdr3_aa: CASSPRSNTEAFF
v_call: TRBV20-1; d_call: .; clone_size: .; j_call: TRBJ2-7; cdr3_nt: TGCAGTGCTAGAGATAAGAACTACGGCTACGAGCAGTACTTC; cdr3_aa: CSARDKNYGYEQYF
v_call: TRBV6-5; d_call: .; clone_size: .; j_call: TRBJ2-1; cdr3_nt: TGTGCTAGCAGCCCCACCCGTTTCGGGGCGGAGTATGAGCAGTTCTTC; cdr3_aa: CASSPTRFGAEYEQFF
v_call: TRBV3-1; d_call: .; clone_size: many; j_call: TRBJ2-7; cdr3_nt: TGTGCCAGCAGACAGGAGGGTGTCTACGAGCAGTACTTC; cdr3_aa: CASRQEGVYEQYF
v_call: TRBV20-1; d_call: .; clone_size: medium-sized; j_call: TRBJ2-7; cdr3_nt: TGCAGTGCTAGAGACCTATCGCTTACAGCGAACCGCTACGAGCAGTACTTC; cdr3_aa: CSARDLSLTANRYEQYF
v_call: TRBV20-1; d_call: .; clone_size: many; j_call: TRBJ2-3; cdr3_nt: TGCAGTGCTTCCCGCCCTACGATCACAGATACGCAGTATTTT; cdr3_aa: CSASRPTITDTQYF
v_call: TRBV3-1; d_call: .; clone_size: many; j_call: TRBJ2-5; cdr3_nt: TGTGCCAGCAGCCAGGAGGACAGCTTCCAAGAGACCCAGTACTTC; cdr3_aa: CASSQEDSFQETQYF
v_call: TRBV3-1; d_call: .; clone_size: many; j_call: TRBJ2-1; cdr3_nt: TGTGCCAGCAGCCAAGTCCCGGGCTCCTACAATGAGCAGTTCTTC; cdr3_aa: CASSQVPGSYNEQFF
v_call: TRBV28; d_call: TRBD1; clone_size: .; j_call: TRBJ2-7; cdr3_nt: TGTGCCAGCAACCACAAGCCTACCCACTCGACAGGGGCCTACGAGCAGTACTTC; cdr3_aa: CASNHKPTHSTGAYEQYF
v_call: TRBV6-1; d_call: .; clone_size: .; j_call: TRBJ1-2; cdr3_nt: TGTGCCAGCAGCCGGACACCAGGCGTGAACTATGACTACACCTTC; cdr3_aa: CASSRTPGVNYDYTF
v_call: TRBV11-3; d_call: TRBD2; clone_size: many; j_call: TRBJ2-7; cdr3_nt: TGTGCCAGCAGCTTAACTAGCGGGAGCGAGCAGTACTTC; cdr3_aa: CASSLTSGSEQYF
v_call: TRBV11-2; d_call: .; clone_size: many; j_call: TRBJ2-7; cdr3_nt: TGTGCCAGCAGCTTGGAAAACAGGGGGCGCGGCGGGAGGTCCTCCTACGAGCAGTACTTC; cdr3_aa: CASSLENRGRGGRSSYEQYF
v_call: TRBV3-1; d_call: .; clone_size: many; j_call: TRBJ2-7; cdr3_nt: TGTGCCAGCAGCCAAGATGCCGGGAGAGCCCACGAGCAGTACTTC; cdr3_aa: CASSQDAGRAHEQYF
v_call: TRBV2; d_call: .; clone_size: many; j_call: TRBJ1-1; cdr3_nt: TGTGCCAGCAGGGAATGGAACACTGAAGCTTTCTTT; cdr3_aa: CASREWNTEAFF
v_call: TRBV7-6; d_call: .; clone_size: many; j_call: TRBJ2-7; cdr3_nt: TGTGCCAGCAGCCCAGGGTCCAGCTCCTACGAGCAGTACTTC; cdr3_aa: CASSPGSSSYEQYF